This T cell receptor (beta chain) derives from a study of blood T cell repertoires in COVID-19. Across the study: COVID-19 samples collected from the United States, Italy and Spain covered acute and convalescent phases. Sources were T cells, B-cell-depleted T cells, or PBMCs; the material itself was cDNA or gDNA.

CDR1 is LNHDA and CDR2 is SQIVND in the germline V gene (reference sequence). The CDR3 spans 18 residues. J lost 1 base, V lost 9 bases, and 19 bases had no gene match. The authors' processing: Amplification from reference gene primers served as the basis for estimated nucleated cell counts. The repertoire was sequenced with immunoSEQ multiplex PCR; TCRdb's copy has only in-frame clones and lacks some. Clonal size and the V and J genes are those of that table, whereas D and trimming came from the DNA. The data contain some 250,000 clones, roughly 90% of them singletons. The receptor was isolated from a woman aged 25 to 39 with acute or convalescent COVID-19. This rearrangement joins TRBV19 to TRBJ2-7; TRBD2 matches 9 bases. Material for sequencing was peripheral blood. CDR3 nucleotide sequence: TGTGCCAGAGGTGAGTCTAGCGGGACCGGCCCACATTCCTACGAGCAGTACTTC. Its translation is CARGESSGTGPHSYEQYF.